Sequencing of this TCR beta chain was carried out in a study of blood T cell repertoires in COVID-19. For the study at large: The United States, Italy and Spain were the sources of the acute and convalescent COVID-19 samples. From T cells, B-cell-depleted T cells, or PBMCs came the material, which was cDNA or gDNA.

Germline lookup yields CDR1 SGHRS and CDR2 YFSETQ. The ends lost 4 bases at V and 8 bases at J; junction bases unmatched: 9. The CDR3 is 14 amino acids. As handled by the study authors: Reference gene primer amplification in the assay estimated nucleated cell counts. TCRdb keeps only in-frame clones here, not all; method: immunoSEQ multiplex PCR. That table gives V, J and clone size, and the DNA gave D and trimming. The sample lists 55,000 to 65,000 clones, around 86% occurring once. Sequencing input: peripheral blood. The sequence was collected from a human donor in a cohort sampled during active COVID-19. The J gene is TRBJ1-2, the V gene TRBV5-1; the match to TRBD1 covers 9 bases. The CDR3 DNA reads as TGCGCCAGCAGCAAGGACAGGGGCGCGGGGGGCTACACCTTC. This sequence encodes CASSKDRGAGGYTF.